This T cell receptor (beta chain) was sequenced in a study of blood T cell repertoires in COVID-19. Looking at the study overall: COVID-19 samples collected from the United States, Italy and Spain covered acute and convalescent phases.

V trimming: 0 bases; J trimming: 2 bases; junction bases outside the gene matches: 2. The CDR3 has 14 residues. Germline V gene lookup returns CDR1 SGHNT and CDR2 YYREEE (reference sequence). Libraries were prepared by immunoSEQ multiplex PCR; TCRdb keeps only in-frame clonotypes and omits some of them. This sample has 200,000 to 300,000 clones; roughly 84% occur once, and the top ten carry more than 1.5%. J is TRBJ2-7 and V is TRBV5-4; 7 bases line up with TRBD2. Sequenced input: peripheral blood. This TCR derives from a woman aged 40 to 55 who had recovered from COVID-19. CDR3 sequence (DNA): TGTGCCAGCAGCTTGGGGGGGGGTACCTACGAGCAGTACTTC. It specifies CASSLGGGTYEQYF.